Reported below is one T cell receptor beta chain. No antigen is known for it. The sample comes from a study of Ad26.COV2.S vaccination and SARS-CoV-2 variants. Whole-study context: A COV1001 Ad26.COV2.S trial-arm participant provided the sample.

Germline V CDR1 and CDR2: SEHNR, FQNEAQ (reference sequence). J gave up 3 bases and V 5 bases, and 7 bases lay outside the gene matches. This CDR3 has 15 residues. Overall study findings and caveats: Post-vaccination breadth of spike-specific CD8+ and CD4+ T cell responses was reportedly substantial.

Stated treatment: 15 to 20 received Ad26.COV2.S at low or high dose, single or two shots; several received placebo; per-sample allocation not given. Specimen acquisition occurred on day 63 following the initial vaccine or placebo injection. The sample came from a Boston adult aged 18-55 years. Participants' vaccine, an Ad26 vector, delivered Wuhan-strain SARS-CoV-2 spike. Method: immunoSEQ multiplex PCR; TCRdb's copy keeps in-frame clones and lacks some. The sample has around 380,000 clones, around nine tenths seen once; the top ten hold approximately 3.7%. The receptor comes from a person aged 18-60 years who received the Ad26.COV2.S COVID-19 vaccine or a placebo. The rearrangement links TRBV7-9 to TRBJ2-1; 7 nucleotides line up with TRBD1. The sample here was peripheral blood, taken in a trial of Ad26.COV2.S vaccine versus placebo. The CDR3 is CASSRTGVGYNEQFF. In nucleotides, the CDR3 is TGTGCCAGCAGCCGAACAGGGGTGGGCTACAATGAGCAGTTCTTC.